The 5 T cell receptor beta chains in this list originate from one sample, sequenced in a study of T cell responses to AZD1222 COVID-19 vaccine. TCRdb's table, derived via immunoSEQ multiplex PCR, lists solely in-frame clones and lacks some. The sample shows 120,000 or so clones, about 88% of them seen only once. Sequenced material: peripheral blood, taken 28 days after the second AZD1222 dose. All receptors derive from an adult who received the AZD1222 COVID-19 vaccine.

This sequence joins TRBV11-3 and TRBJ2-1, with D perhaps being TRBD1 or TRBD2 (6 bases each). CDR3 length: 16 residues. CDR1 is SGHNT and CDR2 is YENEEA in the germline V gene. Between the trimmed V and J ends, which lost 1 base and 4 bases, there was a span of 14 bases. The chain's CDR3 is CASSLGGAARYNEQFF. CDR3 nucleotide sequence: TGTGCCAGCAGCTTAGGGGGGGCAGCGCGTTACAATGAGCAGTTCTTC.

This chain connects TRBV2 to TRBJ1-1; D gene uncertain. Trimming pared 7 bases from V and 4 bases from J, leaving 19 bases between. Per the germline V gene, CDR1 is SNHLY and CDR2 is FYNNEI. This CDR3 contains 15 residues. CDR3 protein: CASKPPNLLGTEAFF. The CDR3 coding sequence is TGTGCCAGCAAACCCCCGAACTTGCTGGGCACTGAAGCTTTCTTT.

The rearrangement links TRBV19 to TRBJ1-1; D ambiguous. The CDR3 is 17 amino acids. With 3 bases removed from V and 1 base from J, the gap between germline ends came to 18 bases. Germline V lookup: CDR1 LNHDA, CDR2 SQIVND (reference sequence). The CDR3 coding sequence is TGTGCCAGTAGTATTGGTTTTGTTGGACTCGAGAACACTGAAGCTTTCTTT. As protein: CASSIGFVGLENTEAFF.

V gene TRBV19 combines with J gene TRBJ1-2; TRBD1 agrees at 10 bases. The germline V gene has CDR1 LNHDA and CDR2 SQIVND (reference sequence). V lost 3 bases to trimming and J lost 2 bases; unmatched junction nucleotides: 3. CDR3 size: 15 residues. The CDR3 DNA sequence: TGTGCCAGTAGTATGAGGACAGGGGGGAACTATGGCTACACCTTC. Translating it yields CASSMRTGGNYGYTF.

The chain has TRBV25-1 and TRBJ2-7; perhaps TRBD1 as D (5 bases). Germline-derived CDR1 and CDR2 are MGHDK and SYGVNS. Trimming cost V 3 bases and J 3 bases, with 15 bases left between them. This CDR3 is built from 15 residues. CDR3 sequence: CASSESGQGIYEQYF. CDR3 coding DNA: TGTGCCAGCAGTGAGTCTGGGCAGGGTATCTACGAGCAGTACTTC.